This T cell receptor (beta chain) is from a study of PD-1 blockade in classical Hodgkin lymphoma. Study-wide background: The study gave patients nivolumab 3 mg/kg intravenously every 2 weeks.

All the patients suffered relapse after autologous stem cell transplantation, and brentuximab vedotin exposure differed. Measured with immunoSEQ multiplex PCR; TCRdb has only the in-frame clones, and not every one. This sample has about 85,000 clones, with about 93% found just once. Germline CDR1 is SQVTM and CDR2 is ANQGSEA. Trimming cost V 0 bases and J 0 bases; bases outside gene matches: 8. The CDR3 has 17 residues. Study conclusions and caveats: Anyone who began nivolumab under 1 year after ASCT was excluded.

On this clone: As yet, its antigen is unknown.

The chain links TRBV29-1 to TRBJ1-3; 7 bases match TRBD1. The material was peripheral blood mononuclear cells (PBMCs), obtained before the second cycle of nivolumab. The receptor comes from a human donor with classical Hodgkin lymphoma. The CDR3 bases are TGCAGCGTTGAAGATGTGATAAGGGACAGCTCTGGAAACACCATATATTTT. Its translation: CSVEDVIRDSSGNTIYF. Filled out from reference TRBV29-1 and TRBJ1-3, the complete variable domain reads SAVISQKPSRDICQRGTSLTIQCQVDSQVTMMFWYRQQPGQSLTLIATANQGSEATYESGFVIDKFPISRPNLTFSTLTVSNMSPEDSSIYLCSVEDVIRDSSGNTIYFGEGSWLTVV.